The sample holds many counts of the clone carrying this TCR beta chain. The source of the sample is a study of blood T cells in healthy people across ages. A sample-barcoded 5' primer and a J-beta primer mix were used in a second PCR of roughly 6 to 11 cycles. A single record per CDR3 protein comes from TCRdb applying MiXCR to the 5' RACE reads. The sample gives roughly 650,000 distinct CDR3 sequences, about 30% of which show up once; roughly 15% is in the top ten. The receptor comes from a woman over 75 in good health. Specimen: blood.

The CDR3: CASRAPGLYEQYF. The CDR3 DNA reads TGTGCCAGCAGGGCCCCGGGACTCTACGAGCAGTACTTC. The rearrangement uses TRBV28 and TRBJ2-7; TRBD2 might be the D (6 bases). Germline V gives CDR1 MDHEN, CDR2 SYDVKM. V was cut by 6 bases and J by 3 bases, with 12 bases left in between. The CDR3 runs 13 residues.